This T cell receptor (beta chain) originates from a study of blood T cell repertoires in COVID-19. Ages ranged from about 18 to 100 years, with residence in 20 to 30 US areas. Here immunoSEQ multiplex PCR was the method, and the copy in TCRdb shows in-frame clones only, minus some. The sample includes 130,000 to 150,000 clones, roughly 83% of them seen just once. The CDR3 has 15 residues. Trimming cost V 2 bases and J 4 bases; bases outside gene matches: 3. CDR1 is WSHSY, CDR2 SAAADI, per germline. The genes are TRBV10-2 and TRBJ2-7, with 12 bases fitting TRBD1. This clonotype was sampled from a man in his forties or fifties who had recovered from COVID-19. Material: PBMCs or T cells enriched from blood (not recorded which). The DNA of the CDR3 is TGCGCCAGCAGTGAGCGGGGACAGGGGGCTTACGAGCAGTACTTC. Translating gives CASSERGQGAYEQYF.